These 7 T cell receptor beta chains were sequenced from one sample in a study of T cell changes during pregnancy in multiple sclerosis. Measured with immunoSEQ multiplex PCR; TCRdb has only the in-frame clones, and not every one. There are tens of thousands of clones in the sample; 90% occur only once, and roughly a tenth lies in the top ten. The specimen was CD8+ T cells from peripheral blood mononuclear cells, collected before pregnancy. The receptors come from a female donor with multiple sclerosis, enrolled in a pregnancy study.

This chain joins TRBV6-5 and TRBJ1-1, with TRBD1 matching 9 bases. The germline V gene has CDR1 MNHEY and CDR2 SVGAGI. The CDR3 has 13 amino acids. After removal of 6 bases from V and 7 bases from J, the junction contained 6 bases not matched to a gene. The chain's CDR3 is CASREQGAVEAFF. CDR3 bases: TGTGCCAGCAGAGAACAGGGGGCGGTTGAAGCTTTCTTT.

This chain uses TRBV5-6 with TRBJ2-7; D may be TRBD1 (6 bases). Germline assignment: CDR1 SGHDT and CDR2 YYEEEE. The CDR3 has 14 residues. The germline V and J ends were trimmed by 3 bases and 3 bases, with 13 bases remaining between them. CDR3 sequence reads: CASSSQGSLYEQYF. In DNA, the CDR3 is TGTGCCAGCAGCTCTCAGGGGTCTCTCTACGAGCAGTACTTC.

This clone was observed a single time. The chain recombines TRBV2 with TRBJ1-5, with 7 positions matching TRBD1. CDR3 size: 14 residues. The J segment lost 4 bases and the V segment lost 7 bases, leaving 7 bases of the junction unmatched. Germline loops: CDR1 SNHLY, CDR2 FYNNEI. The CDR3 DNA sequence: TGTGCCAGCAACCGGGACAGAGAAAATCAGCCCCAGCATTTT. Protein sequence: CASNRDRENQPQHF.

This rearrangement joins TRBV5-1 to TRBJ1-1; D is perhaps TRBD1 (6 bases). The CDR3 runs to 15 residues. The germline V gene encodes CDR1 SGHRS and CDR2 YFSETQ. V lost 5 bases, J lost 0 bases, and 14 bases lay in between. CDR3 sequence reads: CASSLLDRLNTEAFF. DNA of the CDR3: TGCGCCAGCAGTCTTCTCGACAGGCTGAACACTGAAGCTTTCTTT.

The chain joins TRBV7-6 to TRBJ1-5; possible D gene TRBD1, 5 bases. V lost 5 bases and J 6 bases, leaving 20 bases between the germline ends. The CDR3 spans 16 residues. Germline-derived CDR1 and CDR2 are SGHVS and FNYEAQ. CDR3 in amino acids: CASSRFEGARSQPQHF. CDR3 DNA sequence: TGTGCCAGCAGCCGATTCGAAGGGGCGCGGAGTCAGCCCCAGCATTTT.

This sequence joins TRBV5-4 and TRBJ2-5; D not certain. V dropped 4 bases and J dropped 5 bases, with 12 bases sitting between them. CDR1 is SGHNT, CDR2 YYREEE, per germline (reference sequence). The CDR3 contains 13 residues. This chain's CDR3 is CASSPESPETQYF. In nucleotides, the CDR3 is TGTGCCAGCAGCCCCGAGAGCCCCGAGACCCAGTACTTC.

The chain recombines TRBV9 with TRBJ1-3; TRBD1 is a possible D gene (6 bases). CDR1 SGDLS and CDR2 YYNGEE come from the germline V gene. V was cut by 3 bases and J by 5 bases, with 12 bases left in between. The CDR3 runs to 14 residues. In DNA, the CDR3 is TGTGCCAGCAGCGCACCCCGGGACAGAAACACCATATATTTT. It encodes CASSAPRDRNTIYF.